This TCR beta chain was identified in a study of neoadjuvant anti-PD-1 for oral cavity cancer. This clone was recorded many times. This CDR3 has 17 residues. Germline V CDR1 and CDR2: MNHEY, SMNVEV (reference sequence). The ends were cut back, 2 bases at V and 0 bases at J, with 13 bases in the middle. Using immunoSEQ multiplex PCR, the repertoire was profiled, and TCRdb retains in-frame clones only, with some absent. Of around 35,000 clones detected, around 40% appear once; the ten largest clones hold about a sixth. The sample's time point: after neoadjuvant nivolumab, at surgical resection. Patients had newly diagnosed, untreated stage II-IVA oral cavity squamous cell carcinoma. Cohort: HPV-negative, locally advanced oral cavity squamous cell carcinoma patients.

The chain has TRBV27 and TRBJ1-4; D call uncertain. Sequenced material: tumor tissue, taken after nivolumab (anti-PD-1) treatment. The clonotype was recovered from a person aged 40 to 85 with oral cavity squamous cell carcinoma. The CDR3 DNA follows: TGTGCCAGCAGTTTAGGGCGCGGAAAGGCAACTAATGAAAAACTGTTTTTT. It yields the protein CASSLGRGKATNEKLFF. The variable domain in full, with the rest retrieved from reference TRBV27 and TRBJ1-4, is EAQVTQNPRYLITVTGKKLTVTCSQNMNHEYMSWYRQDPGLGLRQIYYSMNVEVTDKGDVPEGYKVSRKEKRNFPLILESPSPNQTSLYFCASSLGRGKATNEKLFFGSGTQLSVL.